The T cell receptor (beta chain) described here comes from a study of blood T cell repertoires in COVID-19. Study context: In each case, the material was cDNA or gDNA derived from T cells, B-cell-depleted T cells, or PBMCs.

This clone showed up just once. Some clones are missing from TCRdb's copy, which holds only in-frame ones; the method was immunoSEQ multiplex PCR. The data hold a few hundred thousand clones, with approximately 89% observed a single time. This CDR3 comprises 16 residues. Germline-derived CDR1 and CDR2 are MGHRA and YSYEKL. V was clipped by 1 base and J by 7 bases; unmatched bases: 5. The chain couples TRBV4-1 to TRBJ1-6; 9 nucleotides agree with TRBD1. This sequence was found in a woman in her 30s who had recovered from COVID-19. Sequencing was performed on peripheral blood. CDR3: CASSQVGQGGNSPLHF. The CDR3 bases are TGCGCCAGCAGCCAAGTGGGACAGGGTGGGAATTCACCCCTCCACTTT.